Each of the 24 T cell receptor beta chains below was sequenced from the same sample in a study of blood T cell repertoires in COVID-19 (dated by TCRdb to between 2020 and 2021). The library was generated by the immunoSEQ multiplex PCR assay. Not all clones reach the TCRdb copy of this immuneACCESS table, which keeps in-frame sequences only. Checked studies attribute under half of the gap to unresolved V genes and leave the rest unexplained. In all, the sample holds around 360,000 clones, and 87% of those were seen once. The ten largest account for 2.5% to 3% of the sample. Sequencing was carried out using PBMCs or T cells enriched from blood (not recorded which). The receptors here all came from a woman in her twenties or thirties who had recovered from COVID-19.

The gene calls are TRBV7-2 and TRBJ2-6, with a possible D match to TRBD2 (6 bases). V shed 0 bases and J shed 0 bases, with 12 bases lying between them. Germline CDR1 reads SGHTA; CDR2 reads FQGNSA. CDR3 length: 18 amino acids. In nucleotides, the CDR3 is TGTGCCAGCAGCTTAGCTAGCGGCCTAATCTCTGGGGCCAACGTCCTGACTTTC. This gives the protein CASSLASGLISGANVLTF.

The chain recombines TRBV5-1 with TRBJ2-7; a weak D match, TRBD1 (7 bases). The CDR3 is made up of 15 amino acids. Trimming removed 2 bases at V and 1 base at J, with 13 bases between. CDR1 and CDR2 (germline): SGHRS, YFSETQ. The DNA of the CDR3 is TGCGCCAGCAGCTTAGGCGGGACAGCGTCCTACGAGCAGTACTTC. Translation gives CASSLGGTASYEQYF.

Details on this clone: A much larger clonotype is one base distant, so this may be a read error. The chain carries TRBV3-1 (or the pseudogene TRBV3-2) and TRBJ1-2; the match to TRBD1 covers 7 bases. Germline V CDR1 and CDR2: LGHDT, YNNKEL (reference sequence). Unmatched junction bases numbered 3, after V lost 4 bases and J lost 4 bases. This CDR3 has 13 residues. This CDR3 is CASSPGQAYGYTF. The CDR3 DNA sequence: TGTGCCAGCAGCCCCGGACAGGCCTATGGCTACACCTTC.

CDR3 sequence: CASSRPGLGQPQHF. Written as DNA, the CDR3 is TGTGCCAGTAGTAGACCAGGGTTGGGGCAGCCCCAGCATTTT. The genes are TRBV19 and TRBJ1-5, with a tentative D call TRBD1 (5 bases). The CDR3 is 14 amino acids. The germline V and J ends were trimmed by 4 bases and 7 bases, with 14 bases remaining between them. Per the germline V gene, CDR1 is LNHDA and CDR2 is SQIVND (reference sequence).

This clone was detected only once. For the CDR3, the DNA is TGTGCCAGCAGTTTGGGGCCAGGTGGCTACACCTTC. Protein sequence: CASSLGPGGYTF. This sequence joins TRBV12-3 or TRBV12-4 and TRBJ1-2; possible D gene TRBD1, 5 bases. The V gene lost 3 bases and the J gene lost 7 bases, with 9 bases spanning the gap. The CDR3 has 12 amino acids.

CDR3 sequence (DNA): TGCAGCGTTGCCCGTGAGGATGGCTACACCTTC. It yields the protein CSVAREDGYTF. The gene calls are TRBV29-1 and TRBJ1-2; D unclear. Germline loops: CDR1 SQVTM, CDR2 ANQGSEA. V was pared by 4 bases and J by 6 bases, with 9 bases between. The CDR3 spans 11 residues.

This clone came up a few times. V is TRBV10-1 and J is TRBJ1-1; no clear D gene. CDR1 WNHNN and CDR2 SYGVQD come from the germline V gene (reference sequence). The CDR3 extends over 13 amino acids. Trimming shortened V by 8 bases and J by 0 bases, and 10 bases separated the two germline ends. The CDR3 region is CASSQDLNTEAFF. The CDR3 DNA reads TGCGCCAGCTCCCAGGACTTGAACACTGAAGCTTTCTTT.

This chain links TRBV5-1 with TRBJ2-7, with TRBD1 matching over 7 bases. Germline-derived CDR1 and CDR2 are SGHRS and YFSETQ. The CDR3 runs to 15 residues. V trimming: 1 base; J trimming: 3 bases; junction bases outside the gene matches: 7. CDR3 in DNA: TGCGCCAGCAGCTTGCCGACAGGGAACCTCTACGAGCAGTACTTC. Encoded protein: CASSLPTGNLYEQYF.

The chain has TRBV7-6 and TRBJ1-5; possible D gene TRBD1, 5 bases. The CDR3 runs to 14 residues. V was clipped by 3 bases and J by 3 bases, with 9 bases between them. CDR1 and CDR2 from the germline V gene are SGHVS and FNYEAQ. In DNA, the CDR3 is TGTGCCAGCAGCTTTGGGGGACTCAATCAGCCCCAGCATTTT. Its protein product is CASSFGGLNQPQHF.

The chain has TRBV28 and TRBJ2-5; D is perhaps TRBD2 (5 bases). The germline V and J ends were trimmed by 4 bases and 6 bases, with 9 bases remaining between them. Germline V CDR1 and CDR2: MDHEN, SYDVKM. The CDR3 runs 12 residues. This CDR3 reads CASSSVGKTQYF. As DNA, the CDR3 is TGTGCCAGCAGTTCGGTCGGGAAGACCCAGTACTTC.

The chain's CDR3 is CASSQDLNSGGYEQYF. CDR3 sequence (DNA): TGTGCCAGCAGCCAAGATCTCAATAGCGGGGGCTACGAGCAGTACTTC. The V call is TRBV4-2, the J call TRBJ2-7; 9 bases are a match to TRBD2. Trimming removed 0 bases from V and 3 bases from J; junction bases left unmatched: 6. Germline V gene lookup returns CDR1 LGHNA and CDR2 YNFKEQ. The CDR3 length is 16 residues.

The chain links TRBV19 to TRBJ1-6; no definite D call. This CDR3 comprises 16 residues. The germline CDR1 and CDR2 sequences are LNHDA and SQIVND (reference sequence). V lost 2 bases and J 7 bases, leaving 15 bases between the germline ends. The CDR3: CASSISVAILNSPLHF. The CDR3 nucleotides are TGTGCCAGTAGTATATCGGTCGCGATTTTAAATTCACCCCTCCACTTT.

The chain joins TRBV5-1 to TRBJ2-5; TRBD1 matches 7 bases. Germline values: CDR1 SGHRS, CDR2 YFSETQ. The CDR3 is made up of 13 amino acids. V gave up 9 bases and J gave up 5 bases; unmatched junction bases: 10. CDR3: CATSLRGRETQYF. In DNA form, the CDR3 reads TGCGCCACCTCGTTGAGGGGGCGGGAGACCCAGTACTTC.

V gene TRBV11-3 combines with J gene TRBJ1-3, with no clear D. The CDR3 has 13 amino acids. Germline V gene lookup returns CDR1 SGHNT and CDR2 YENEEA. V was shortened by 1 base and J by 7 bases, with 8 bases between the two germline ends. The CDR3: CASSLGQGNTIYF. The CDR3, as DNA: TGTGCCAGCAGCTTAGGACAAGGCAACACCATATATTTT.

Only a few counts were recorded for this clone. V and J are TRBV5-5 and TRBJ2-5; D is ambiguous. Germline loops: CDR1 SGHKS, CDR2 YYEKEE (reference sequence). The CDR3 is 14 amino acids. Trimming shortened V by 0 bases and J by 1 base, and 7 bases separated the two germline ends. The CDR3 nucleotides read TGTGCCAGCAGCTTGGGGCACGCCCAAGAGACCCAGTACTTC. This sequence encodes CASSLGHAQETQYF. Together with reference TRBV5-5 and TRBJ2-5, the CDR3 gives the full variable domain: DAGVTQSPTHLIKTRGQQVTLRCSPISGHKSVSWYQQVLGQGPQFIFQYYEKEERGRGNFPDRFSARQFPNYSSELNVNALLLGDSALYLCASSLGHAQETQYFGPGTRLLVL.

The chain has TRBV9 and TRBJ2-3; 9 positions agree with TRBD2. The CDR3 length is 16 residues. J lost 4 bases, V lost 4 bases, and 10 bases had no gene match. Germline V CDR1 and CDR2: SGDLS, YYNGEE. CDR3 in amino acids: CASSPGRAGGPDTQYF. CDR3 nucleotide sequence: TGTGCCAGCAGCCCTGGCCGAGCGGGGGGCCCAGATACGCAGTATTTT.

This clone appeared a few times. The chain links TRBV4-2 to TRBJ1-5; TRBD1 aligns across 7 bases. V gave up 2 bases and J gave up 0 bases; unmatched junction bases: 10. The germline V gene encodes CDR1 LGHNA and CDR2 YNFKEQ. The CDR3 loop spans 18 amino acids. The DNA for the CDR3 is TGTGCCAGCAGCCAATCAGGGGGGCCGGCCCATAGCAATCAGCCCCAGCATTTT. This sequence encodes CASSQSGGPAHSNQPQHF.

This chain joins TRBV28 and TRBJ1-2; the D is unclear. The CDR3 runs 15 residues. Germline V gene sequence: CDR1 MDHEN, CDR2 SYDVKM. With 6 bases removed from V and 2 bases from J, the gap between germline ends came to 16 bases. In nucleotides, the CDR3 is TGTGCCAGCAGCCTACCCCCGGGAGGGAACTATGGCTACACCTTC. It encodes CASSLPPGGNYGYTF.

The chain has TRBV4-1 and TRBJ2-3, with a possible D match to TRBD2 (5 bases). Germline V CDR1 and CDR2: MGHRA, YSYEKL. Trimming left V 1 base short and J 0 bases short, with 8 bases between. The CDR3 contains 15 residues. The CDR3 nucleotides are TGCGCCAGCAGCCAAGTGGCGGGTAGCACAGATACGCAGTATTTT. This encodes CASSQVAGSTDTQYF.

The V gene is TRBV29-1, the J gene TRBJ1-1; D is perhaps TRBD1 (6 bases). CDR3 length: 12 amino acids. Germline CDR1 SQVTM, CDR2 ANQGSEA. Trimming took 4 bases from V and 4 from J, leaving 10 bases between them. The CDR3 DNA follows: TGCAGCGTTGTAACAGGGCCCACTGAAGCTTTCTTT. As protein: CSVVTGPTEAFF.

This clone was seen only a few times. The chain uses TRBV7-9 and TRBJ2-7, with 7 positions matching TRBD1. The V segment lost 5 bases and the J segment 2 bases; nucleotides outside the gene matches: 6. The CDR3 covers 14 residues. Germline lookup yields CDR1 SEHNR and CDR2 FQNEAQ (reference sequence). In nucleotides, the CDR3 is TGTGCCAGCAGCCCGACAGGGAATCCCTACGAGCAGTACTTC. Its translation is CASSPTGNPYEQYF.

The table lists this clone with a few counts. V gene TRBV6-5 combines with J gene TRBJ2-3; 14 bases map to TRBD2. Per the germline V gene, CDR1 is MNHEY and CDR2 is SVGAGI. V gave up 6 bases and J gave up 4 bases; unmatched junction bases: 3. The CDR3 is 15 amino acids. The CDR3 DNA reads as TGTGCCAGCAGAGGACTAGCGGGAGGCCCAGATACGCAGTATTTT. Translated: CASRGLAGGPDTQYF.

This rearrangement joins TRBV12-3 or TRBV12-4 to TRBJ1-5; D call uncertain. The CDR3 consists of 13 residues. V was shortened by 3 bases and J by 0 bases, with 3 bases between the two germline ends. CDR3 coding DNA: TGTGCCAGCAGTTTGGCTAGCAATCAGCCCCAGCATTTT. The encoded protein is CASSLASNQPQHF.

The chain is built from TRBV24-1 and TRBJ1-2, with D perhaps TRBD1 (6 bases). Germline values: CDR1 KGHDR, CDR2 SFDVKD. The CDR3 extends over 11 amino acids. Trimming cost V 8 bases and J 6 bases, with 9 bases left between them. The chain's CDR3 is CATTDRHGYTF. DNA of the CDR3: TGTGCCACCACTGACAGGCATGGCTACACCTTC.